This T cell receptor beta chain was recovered during a study of T-cell reconstitution after alpha-beta-depleted transplantation in children. The V end lost 7 bases, the J end lost 6 bases, and 18 bases lay between the germline ends. Germline assignment: CDR1 DFQATT and CDR2 SNEGSKA (reference sequence). The CDR3 is 14 residues long. Unique molecular identifiers were used to barcode this TCRbeta library. TCRdb independently ran MiXCR on the PCR reads; one entry per CDR3 protein. The data show about 690,000 distinct CDR3 sequences, approximately 17% seen once. The sequenced sample was PBMCs from the stem cell graft donor, obtained from the stem cell graft. The source is a human donor who donated a stem cell graft to a child with acute myeloid leukemia. This chain connects TRBV20-1 to TRBJ2-2; the D gene is possibly TRBD2 (7 bases). The CDR3 protein is CSVVKGGSAGELFF. The CDR3 DNA is TGCAGTGTAGTAAAGGGGGGGTCGGCCGGGGAGCTGTTTTTT.